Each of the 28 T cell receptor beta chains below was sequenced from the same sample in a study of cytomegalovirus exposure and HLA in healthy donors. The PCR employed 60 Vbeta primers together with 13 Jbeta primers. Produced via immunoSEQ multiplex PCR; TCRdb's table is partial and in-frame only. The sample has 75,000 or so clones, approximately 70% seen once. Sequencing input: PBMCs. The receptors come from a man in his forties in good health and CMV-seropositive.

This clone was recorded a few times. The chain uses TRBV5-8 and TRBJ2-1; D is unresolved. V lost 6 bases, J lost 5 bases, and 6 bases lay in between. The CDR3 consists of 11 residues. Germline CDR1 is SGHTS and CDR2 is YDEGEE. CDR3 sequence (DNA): TGTGCCAGCAAAGAGGACAATGAGCAGTTCTTC. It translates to CASKEDNEQFF.

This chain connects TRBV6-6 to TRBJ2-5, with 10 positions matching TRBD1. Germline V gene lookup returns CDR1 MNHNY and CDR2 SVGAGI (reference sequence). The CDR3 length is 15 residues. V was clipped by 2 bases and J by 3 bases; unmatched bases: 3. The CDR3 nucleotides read TGTGCCAGCAGTTACACCGGGACAGGGGAAGAGACCCAGTACTTC. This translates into CASSYTGTGEETQYF.

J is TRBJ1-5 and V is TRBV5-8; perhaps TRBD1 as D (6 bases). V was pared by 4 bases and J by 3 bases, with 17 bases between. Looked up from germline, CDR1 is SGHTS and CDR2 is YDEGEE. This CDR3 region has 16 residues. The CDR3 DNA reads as TGTGCCAGCAGCCCAGCAGGGGTGTGGATCAATCAGCCCCAGCATTTT. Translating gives CASSPAGVWINQPQHF.

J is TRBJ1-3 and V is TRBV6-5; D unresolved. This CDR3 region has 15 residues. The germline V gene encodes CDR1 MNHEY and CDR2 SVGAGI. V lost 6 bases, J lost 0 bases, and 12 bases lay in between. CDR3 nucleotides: TGTGCCAGCAGCCGCGCCGTGTCCTCTGGAAACACCATATATTTT. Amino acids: CASSRAVSSGNTIYF.

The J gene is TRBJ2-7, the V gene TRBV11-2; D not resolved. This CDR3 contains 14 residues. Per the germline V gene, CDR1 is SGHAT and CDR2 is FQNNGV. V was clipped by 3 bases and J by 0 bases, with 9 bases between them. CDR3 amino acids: CASSFYLGSYEQYF. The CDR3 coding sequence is TGTGCCAGCAGCTTTTACCTAGGCTCCTACGAGCAGTACTTC.

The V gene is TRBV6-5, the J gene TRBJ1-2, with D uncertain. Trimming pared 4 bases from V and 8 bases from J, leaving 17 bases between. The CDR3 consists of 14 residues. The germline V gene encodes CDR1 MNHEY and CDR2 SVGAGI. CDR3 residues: CASSSIPITGGYTF. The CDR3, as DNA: TGTGCCAGCAGTTCGATCCCAATAACCGGGGGCTACACCTTC.

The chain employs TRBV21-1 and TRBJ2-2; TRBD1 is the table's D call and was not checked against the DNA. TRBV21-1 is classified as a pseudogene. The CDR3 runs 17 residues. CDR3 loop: CASRGQGASSGPGELFF. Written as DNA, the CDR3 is TGTGCCAGCAGGGGACAGGGGGCTTCCAGTGGTCCCGGGGAGCTGTTTTTT.

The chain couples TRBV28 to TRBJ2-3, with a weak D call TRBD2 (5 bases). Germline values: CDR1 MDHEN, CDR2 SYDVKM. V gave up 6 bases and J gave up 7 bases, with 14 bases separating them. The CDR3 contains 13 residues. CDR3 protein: CASRPTSSNTQYF. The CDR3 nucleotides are TGTGCCAGCAGGCCTACTAGTAGCAATACGCAGTATTTT.

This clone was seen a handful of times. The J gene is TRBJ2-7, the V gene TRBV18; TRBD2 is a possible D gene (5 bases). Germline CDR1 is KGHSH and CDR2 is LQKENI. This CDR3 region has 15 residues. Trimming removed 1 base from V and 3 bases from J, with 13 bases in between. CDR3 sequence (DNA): TGTGCCAGCTCACCACTTGAGGGAGCGAACTACGAGCAGTACTTC. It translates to CASSPLEGANYEQYF.

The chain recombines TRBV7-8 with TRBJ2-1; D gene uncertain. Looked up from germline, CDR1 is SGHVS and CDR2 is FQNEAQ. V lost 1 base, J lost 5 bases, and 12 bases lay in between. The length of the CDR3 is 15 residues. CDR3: CASSLGLAADNEQFF. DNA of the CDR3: TGTGCCAGCAGCTTAGGACTTGCTGCGGACAATGAGCAGTTCTTC.

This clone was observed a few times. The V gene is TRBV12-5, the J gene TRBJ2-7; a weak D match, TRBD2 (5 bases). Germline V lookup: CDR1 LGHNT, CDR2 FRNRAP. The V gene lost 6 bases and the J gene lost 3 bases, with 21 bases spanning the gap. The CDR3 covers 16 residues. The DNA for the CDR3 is TGTGCTAGTGGCCAGGCCCCGCTAGCCAAAGTCTACGAGCAGTACTTC. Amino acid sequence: CASGQAPLAKVYEQYF.

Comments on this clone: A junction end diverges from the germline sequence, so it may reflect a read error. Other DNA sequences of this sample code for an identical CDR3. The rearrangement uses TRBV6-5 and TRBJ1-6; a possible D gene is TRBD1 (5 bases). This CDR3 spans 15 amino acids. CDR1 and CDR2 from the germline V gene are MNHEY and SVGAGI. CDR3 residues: CASSSTQGYNSPLHF. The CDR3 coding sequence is TGTGCCAGCAGTTCCACCCAGGGCTATAATTCCCCCCTCCACTTT.

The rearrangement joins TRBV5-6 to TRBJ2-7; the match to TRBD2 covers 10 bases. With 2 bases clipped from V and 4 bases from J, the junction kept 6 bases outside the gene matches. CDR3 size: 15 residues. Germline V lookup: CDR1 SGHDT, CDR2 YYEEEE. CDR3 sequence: CASSLAGGIGYEQYF. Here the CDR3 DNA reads TGTGCCAGCAGCTTAGCGGGGGGGATTGGTTACGAGCAGTACTTC.

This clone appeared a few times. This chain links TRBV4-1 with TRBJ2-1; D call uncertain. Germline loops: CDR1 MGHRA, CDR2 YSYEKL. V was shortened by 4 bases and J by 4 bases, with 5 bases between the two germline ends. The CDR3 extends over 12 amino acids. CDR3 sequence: CASSLRYNEQFF. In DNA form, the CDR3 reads TGCGCCAGCAGCCTGAGATACAATGAGCAGTTCTTC.

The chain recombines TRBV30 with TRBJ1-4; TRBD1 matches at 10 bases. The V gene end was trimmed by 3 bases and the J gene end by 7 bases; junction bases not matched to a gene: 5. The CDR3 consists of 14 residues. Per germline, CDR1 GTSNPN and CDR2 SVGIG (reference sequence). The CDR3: CAWRKGQGSEKLFF. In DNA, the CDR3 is TGTGCCTGGAGAAAGGGACAGGGGAGTGAAAAACTGTTTTTT. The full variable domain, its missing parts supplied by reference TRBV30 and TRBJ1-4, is SQTIHQWPATLVQPVGSPLSLECTVEGTSNPNLYWYRQAAGRGLQLLFYSVGIGQISSEVPQNLSASRPQDRQFILSSKKLLLSDSGFYLCAWRKGQGSEKLFFGSGTQLSVL.

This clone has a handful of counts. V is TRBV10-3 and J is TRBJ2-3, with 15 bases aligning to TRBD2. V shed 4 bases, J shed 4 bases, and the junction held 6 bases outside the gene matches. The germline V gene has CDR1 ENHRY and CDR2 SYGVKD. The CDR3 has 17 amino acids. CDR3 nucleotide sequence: TGTGCCATCAGTGGGCCGGGACTAGCGGGGGGTGCAGATACGCAGTATTTT. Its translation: CAISGPGLAGGADTQYF.

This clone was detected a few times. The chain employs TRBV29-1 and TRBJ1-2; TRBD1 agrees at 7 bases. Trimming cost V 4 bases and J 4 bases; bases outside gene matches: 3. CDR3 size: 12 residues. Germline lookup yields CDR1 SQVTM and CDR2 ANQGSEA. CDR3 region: CSVAGTAYGYTF. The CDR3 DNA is TGCAGCGTTGCCGGGACAGCCTATGGCTACACCTTC.

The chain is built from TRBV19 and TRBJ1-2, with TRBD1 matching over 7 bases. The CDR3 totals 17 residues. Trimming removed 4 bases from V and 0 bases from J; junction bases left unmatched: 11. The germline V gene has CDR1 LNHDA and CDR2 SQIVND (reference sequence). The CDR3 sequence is CASSTYRGGTANYGYTF. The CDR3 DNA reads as TGTGCCAGTAGTACGTACAGGGGAGGAACGGCTAACTATGGCTACACCTTC.

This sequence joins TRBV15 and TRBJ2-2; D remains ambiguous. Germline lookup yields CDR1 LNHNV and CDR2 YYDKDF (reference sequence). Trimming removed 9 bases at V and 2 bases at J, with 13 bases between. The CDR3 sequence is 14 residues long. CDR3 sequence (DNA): TGTGCCACTACGGCTAGTCCCAACACCGGGGAGCTGTTTTTT. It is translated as CATTASPNTGELFF.

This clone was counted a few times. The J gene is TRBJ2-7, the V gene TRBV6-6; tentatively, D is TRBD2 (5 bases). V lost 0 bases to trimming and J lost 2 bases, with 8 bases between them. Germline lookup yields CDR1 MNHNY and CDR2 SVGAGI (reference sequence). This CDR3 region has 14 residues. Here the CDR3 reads CASSYSGETYEQYF. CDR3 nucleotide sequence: TGTGCCAGCAGTTACTCGGGAGAAACCTACGAGCAGTACTTC.

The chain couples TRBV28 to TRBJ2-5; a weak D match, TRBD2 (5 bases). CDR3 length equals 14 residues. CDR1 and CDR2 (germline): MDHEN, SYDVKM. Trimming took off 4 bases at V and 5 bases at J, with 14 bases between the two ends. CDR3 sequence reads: CASSSTTTGETQYF. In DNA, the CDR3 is TGTGCCAGCAGTTCGACTACAACGGGGGAGACCCAGTACTTC.

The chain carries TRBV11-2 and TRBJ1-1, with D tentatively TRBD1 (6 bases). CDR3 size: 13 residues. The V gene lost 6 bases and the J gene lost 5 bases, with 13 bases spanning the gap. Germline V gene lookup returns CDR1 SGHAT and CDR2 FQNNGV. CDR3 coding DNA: TGTGCCAGCAGACAGGGATTGGGTACTGAAGCTTTCTTT. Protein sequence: CASRQGLGTEAFF. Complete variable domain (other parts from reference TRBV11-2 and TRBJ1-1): EAGVAQSPRYKIIEKRQSVAFWCNPISGHATLYWYQQILGQGPKLLIQFQNNGVVDDSQLPKDRFSAERLKGVDSTLKIQPAKLEDSAVYLCASRQGLGTEAFFGQGTRLTVV.

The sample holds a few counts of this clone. The CDR3 DNA sequence: TGTGCCTGGAGTGTCGGACAGACTACTAACTATGGCTACACCTTC. As protein: CAWSVGQTTNYGYTF. The chain is built from TRBV30 and TRBJ1-2; a weak D match, TRBD1 (6 bases). V was shortened by 0 bases and J by 0 bases, with 11 bases between the two germline ends. Germline values: CDR1 GTSNPN, CDR2 SVGIG (reference sequence). The CDR3 length is 15 residues.

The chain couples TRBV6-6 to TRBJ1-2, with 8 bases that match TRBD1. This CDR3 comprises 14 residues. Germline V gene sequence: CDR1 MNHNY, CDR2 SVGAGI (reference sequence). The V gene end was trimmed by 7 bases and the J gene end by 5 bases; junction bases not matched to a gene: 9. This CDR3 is CASTGQGKMYGYTF. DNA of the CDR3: TGTGCCAGCACAGGACAGGGAAAGATGTATGGCTACACCTTC.

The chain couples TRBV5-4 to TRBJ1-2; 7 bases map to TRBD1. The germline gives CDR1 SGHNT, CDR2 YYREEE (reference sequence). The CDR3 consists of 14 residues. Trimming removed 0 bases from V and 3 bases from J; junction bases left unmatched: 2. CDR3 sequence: CASSLGQGYYGYTF. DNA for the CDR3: TGTGCCAGCAGCTTGGGACAGGGCTACTATGGCTACACCTTC.

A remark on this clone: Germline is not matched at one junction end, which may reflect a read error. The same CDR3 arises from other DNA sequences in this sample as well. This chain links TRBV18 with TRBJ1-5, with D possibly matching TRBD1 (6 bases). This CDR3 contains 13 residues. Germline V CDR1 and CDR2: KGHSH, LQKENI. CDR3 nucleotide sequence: TGCGCCAGCTCACCGGACAGAAATCAGCCCCAGCATTTT. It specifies CASSPDRNQPQHF.

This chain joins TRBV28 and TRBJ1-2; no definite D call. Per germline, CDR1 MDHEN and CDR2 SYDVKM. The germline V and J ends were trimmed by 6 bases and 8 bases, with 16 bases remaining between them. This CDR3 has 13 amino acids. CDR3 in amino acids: CASSSSSSRGYTF. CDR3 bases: TGTGCCAGCAGCTCTAGCTCCTCCAGGGGCTACACCTTC.

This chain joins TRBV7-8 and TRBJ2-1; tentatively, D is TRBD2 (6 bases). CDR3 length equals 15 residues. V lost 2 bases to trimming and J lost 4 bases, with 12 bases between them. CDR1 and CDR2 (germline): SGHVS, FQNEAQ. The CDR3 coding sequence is TGTGCCAGCAGCTTAAGGGGTAGCGGTTACAATGAGCAGTTCTTC. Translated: CASSLRGSGYNEQFF. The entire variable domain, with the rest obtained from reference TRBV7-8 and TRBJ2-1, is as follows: GAGVSQSPRYKVAKRGQDVALRCDPISGHVSLFWYQQALGQGPEFLTYFQNEAQLDKSGLPSDRFFAERPEGSVSTLKIQRTQQEDSAVYLCASSLRGSGYNEQFFGPGTRLTVL.